Sequencing of this T cell receptor beta chain was carried out in a study of blood T cell repertoires in COVID-19. Deletions cut 4 bases from V and 0 bases from J, with 9 bases between. This CDR3 comprises 14 residues. Germline-derived CDR1 and CDR2 are MNHEY and SMNVEV (reference sequence). The method was immunoSEQ multiplex PCR; TCRdb's version includes in-frame clones alone and lacks a portion of them. The sample shows about 220,000 clones, roughly 81% of them seen only once. The rearrangement joins TRBV27 to TRBJ1-2; maybe TRBD1 (6 bases). The specimen was peripheral blood. The receptor was derived from a man in his fifties or sixties who had recovered from COVID-19. CDR3 loop: CASSSDRSNYGYTF. CDR3 DNA: TGTGCCAGCAGTTCCGACAGGTCTAACTATGGCTACACCTTC.